The text below deals with one T cell receptor (beta chain). As yet, its antigen is unknown. In TCRdb, the 5' RACE reads were re-called with MiXCR into one record per CDR3 protein. There are 430,000 or so distinct CDR3 sequences in the sample; nearly 25% occur only once, and 12% lies in the top ten. The record originates from a study of T-cell memory formation after mild COVID-19. Study results and limitations: Clones from the second wave (peaking day 37) had unconfirmed SARS-CoV-2 specificity. Several responding clones turned up in pre-infection memory, indicating that cross-reactive memory may have taken part.

With 4 bases removed from V and 3 bases from J, the gap between germline ends came to 10 bases. The CDR3 is made up of 14 amino acids. The chain uses TRBV12-3 or TRBV12-4 and TRBJ1-3, with D perhaps matching TRBD1 (5 bases). Input material: PBMCs or a T cell subset sorted from them (not recorded which). The sequence was obtained from an adult woman who had mild COVID-19 (a few samples of this study predate the infection). Cell type and time point are not known. CDR3 in amino acids: CASSWWDVGNTIYF. The CDR3 nucleotides are TGTGCCAGCAGTTGGTGGGACGTTGGAAACACCATATATTTT.